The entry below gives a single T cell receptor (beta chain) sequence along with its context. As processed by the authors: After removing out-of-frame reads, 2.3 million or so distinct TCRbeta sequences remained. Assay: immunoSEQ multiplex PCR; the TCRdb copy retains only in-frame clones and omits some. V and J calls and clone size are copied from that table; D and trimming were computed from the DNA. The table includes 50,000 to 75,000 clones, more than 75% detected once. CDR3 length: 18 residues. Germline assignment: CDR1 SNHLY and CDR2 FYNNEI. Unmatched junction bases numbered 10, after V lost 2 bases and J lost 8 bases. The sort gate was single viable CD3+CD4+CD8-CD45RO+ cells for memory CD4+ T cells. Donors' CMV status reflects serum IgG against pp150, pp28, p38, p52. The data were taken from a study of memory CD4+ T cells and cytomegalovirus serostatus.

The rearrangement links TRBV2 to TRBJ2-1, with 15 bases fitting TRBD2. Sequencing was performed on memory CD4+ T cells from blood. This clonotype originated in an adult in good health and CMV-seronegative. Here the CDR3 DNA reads TGTGCCAGCAGTGAAATCGGACTAGCGGGGGGGAGGTTCGATGAGCAGTTCTTC. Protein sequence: CASSEIGLAGGRFDEQFF.